The 18 T cell receptor beta chains reported below all come from one sample, sequenced in a study of shared T cell receptors in the human thymus. Profiled with immunoSEQ multiplex PCR; TCRdb holds only in-frame clones, not every one. Of 700,000 to 750,000 clones listed, approximately 85% are singletons. Another study also made use of these data, one on human thymus T cells.

Source material: thymocytes. The receptors originated from a girl in the first two years of life with a congenital heart defect.

This chain connects TRBV11-2 to TRBJ2-3; TRBD1 aligns across 10 bases. The CDR3 has 18 residues. Trimming cost V 2 bases and J 2 bases; bases outside gene matches: 10. From germline, CDR1 is SGHAT and CDR2 FQNNGV. The CDR3 is CASSLLDRGLKFTDTQYF. The CDR3 region has the DNA TGTGCCAGCAGCTTACTGGACAGGGGGTTAAAATTCACAGATACGCAGTATTTT.

The chain joins TRBV4-2 to TRBJ2-7; D is possibly TRBD2 (5 bases). Trimming cost V 3 bases and J 0 bases, with 30 bases left between them. CDR3 size: 21 residues. CDR1 and CDR2 from the germline V gene are LGHNA and YNFKEQ. The CDR3 sequence: CASSHLEVGAYLAPSSYEQYF. CDR3 nucleotides: TGTGCCAGCAGCCACCTGGAGGTAGGCGCATATCTAGCCCCGAGCTCCTACGAGCAGTACTTC.

V usage is TRBV28 and J usage is TRBJ2-5; D gene ambiguous. The V gene lost 0 bases and the J gene lost 1 base, with 12 bases spanning the gap. This CDR3 comprises 16 residues. CDR1 and CDR2 (germline): MDHEN, SYDVKM. CDR3 nucleotide sequence: TGTGCCAGCAGTTTATGGGCAGGCCGACCCCAAGAGACCCAGTACTTC. Amino acids: CASSLWAGRPQETQYF. Full variable domain (missing parts from reference TRBV28 and TRBJ2-5): DVKVTQSSRYLVKRTGEKVFLECVQDMDHENMFWYRQDPGLGLRLIYFSYDVKMKEKGDIPEGYSVSREKKERFSLILESASTNQTSMYLCASSLWAGRPQETQYFGPGTRLLVL.

The V call is TRBV5-1, the J call TRBJ2-6; D call uncertain. This CDR3 is 19 amino acids long. Per germline, CDR1 SGHRS and CDR2 YFSETQ. The V end lost 4 bases, the J end lost 0 bases, and 20 bases lay between the germline ends. The CDR3 region is CASSLTPPTRSSGANVLTF. DNA for the CDR3: TGCGCCAGCAGCCTCACCCCACCGACGCGGAGCTCTGGGGCCAACGTCCTGACTTTC.

V usage is TRBV7-9 and J usage is TRBJ1-2; 8 nucleotides align to TRBD1. V trimming: 3 bases; J trimming: 0 bases; junction bases outside the gene matches: 15. Germline V lookup: CDR1 SEHNR, CDR2 FQNEAQ (reference sequence). The CDR3 totals 19 residues. The CDR3 spells CASSFRGRGIEVTNYGYTF. Here the CDR3 DNA reads TGTGCCAGCAGCTTCAGGGGGCGAGGTATAGAGGTCACTAACTATGGCTACACCTTC. Looking up the rest from reference TRBV7-9 and TRBJ1-2 gives the full variable domain: DTGVSQNPRHKITKRGQNVTFRCDPISEHNRLYWYRQTLGQGPEFLTYFQNEAQLEKSRLLSDRFSAERPKGSFSTLEIQRTEQGDSAMYLCASSFRGRGIEVTNYGYTFGSGTRLTVV.

The chain recombines TRBV14 with TRBJ2-7; D call uncertain. The CDR3 loop spans 15 amino acids. V shed 6 bases and J shed 5 bases, with 20 bases lying between them. CDR1 is SGHDN and CDR2 is FVKESK in the germline V gene. The CDR3 here is CASSKLLQSSNEQYF. The CDR3 region has the DNA TGTGCCAGCAGTAAATTGCTACAGTCCTCGAACGAGCAGTACTTC.

The chain links TRBV7-9 to TRBJ1-2, with TRBD1 matching over 7 bases. This CDR3 has 15 amino acids. The trim removed 3 bases at V and 3 bases at J, leaving 7 bases unmatched. Looked up from germline, CDR1 is SEHNR and CDR2 is FQNEAQ (reference sequence). DNA of the CDR3: TGTGCCAGCAGCTTGGGACAGTGGTATGACTATGGCTACACCTTC. This sequence encodes CASSLGQWYDYGYTF. Looking up the rest from reference TRBV7-9 and TRBJ1-2 gives the full variable domain: DTGVSQNPRHKITKRGQNVTFRCDPISEHNRLYWYRQTLGQGPEFLTYFQNEAQLEKSRLLSDRFSAERPKGSFSTLEIQRTEQGDSAMYLCASSLGQWYDYGYTFGSGTRLTVV.

The chain links TRBV5-8 to TRBJ1-2; D gene unclear. V was shortened by 1 base and J by 3 bases, with 13 bases between the two germline ends. CDR1 and CDR2 (germline): SGHTS, YDEGEE. This CDR3 is 15 amino acids long. CDR3 bases: TGTGCCAGCAGCTTGAGGCCGCAGGCACACTATGGCTACACCTTC. Encoded protein: CASSLRPQAHYGYTF. Drawing the rest from reference TRBV5-8 and TRBJ1-2, the complete variable domain is EAGVTQSPTHLIKTRGQQATLRCSPISGHTSVYWYQQALGLGLQFLLWYDEGEERNRGNFPPRFSGRQFPNYSSELNVNALELEDSALYLCASSLRPQAHYGYTFGSGTRLTVV.

V gene TRBV6-5 combines with J gene TRBJ1-1; 10 bases fit TRBD1. This CDR3 is built from 16 residues. After removal of 4 bases from V and 3 bases from J, the junction contained 8 bases not matched to a gene. Germline V lookup: CDR1 MNHEY, CDR2 SVGAGI. The CDR3 DNA sequence: TGTGCCAGCAGTTCCACCGGGACAGGGGTGGACACTGAAGCTTTCTTT. Protein sequence: CASSSTGTGVDTEAFF.

A single count supports this clone. This chain joins TRBV29-1 and TRBJ1-1, with no clear D. Between the trimmed V and J ends, which lost 7 bases and 2 bases, there was a span of 17 bases. The germline CDR1 and CDR2 sequences are SQVTM and ANQGSEA. The CDR3 runs to 14 residues. The CDR3 reads CSAVLRNPNTEAFF. The CDR3 DNA follows: TGCAGCGCCGTCTTGCGGAATCCTAACACTGAAGCTTTCTTT.

V gene TRBV6-5 combines with J gene TRBJ1-3; D call uncertain. The CDR3 contains 14 residues. V was clipped by 0 bases and J by 3 bases, with 6 bases between them. The germline V gene encodes CDR1 MNHEY and CDR2 SVGAGI. CDR3 residues: CASSYSSNGNTIYF. The CDR3, as DNA: TGTGCCAGCAGTTACTCGTCAAATGGAAACACCATATATTTT.

This clone was seen just once. The chain uses TRBV5-1 and TRBJ1-2, with a weak D call TRBD1 (5 bases). CDR1 and CDR2 from the germline V gene are SGHRS and YFSETQ. The CDR3 totals 13 residues. V was clipped by 3 bases and J by 8 bases, with 14 bases between them. The CDR3 reads CASSSPGGLGYTF. In nucleotides, the CDR3 is TGCGCCAGCAGCTCTCCCGGGGGTTTAGGCTACACCTTC.

The rearrangement uses TRBV14 and TRBJ1-1; no reliable D call. Germline values: CDR1 SGHDN, CDR2 FVKESK. Trimming removed 0 bases from V and 1 base from J, with 9 bases in between. There are 15 residues in the CDR3. The CDR3 nucleotides read TGTGCCAGCAGCCAAGATTTGGAGTGGAACACTGAAGCTTTCTTT. Residues: CASSQDLEWNTEAFF.

The V call is TRBV6-4, the J call TRBJ1-1; perhaps TRBD1 as D (5 bases). The ends were cut back, 5 bases at V and 1 base at J, with 8 bases in the middle. Germline values: CDR1 MRHNA, CDR2 SNTAGT. CDR3 length: 13 residues. CDR3 coding DNA: TGTGCCAGCAGTCCCACAGGGAACACTGAAGCTTTCTTT. Amino acids: CASSPTGNTEAFF.

The rearrangement joins TRBV27 to TRBJ2-7; 9 nucleotides align to TRBD1. J gave up 4 bases and V 6 bases, and 16 bases lay outside the gene matches. Looked up from germline, CDR1 is MNHEY and CDR2 is SMNVEV (reference sequence). The CDR3 sequence is 17 residues long. The CDR3 spells CASRKHLADRGRYEQYF. The CDR3 nucleotides are TGTGCCAGCAGGAAGCACCTGGCGGACAGGGGTAGGTACGAGCAGTACTTC.

The chain employs TRBV11-1 and TRBJ2-7, with 9 bases identical to TRBD1. J lost 4 bases, V lost 0 bases, and 10 bases had no gene match. CDR1 is SGHAT, CDR2 FQDESV, per germline (reference sequence). The CDR3 totals 17 residues. Written as DNA, the CDR3 is TGTGCCAGCAGCTTAGCCGGGGACACAGGGGGCCTGTACGAGCAGTACTTC. It yields the protein CASSLAGDTGGLYEQYF.

The chain recombines TRBV6-5 with TRBJ1-1, with a possible D match to TRBD1 (5 bases). The CDR3 spans 16 residues. V was shortened by 0 bases and J by 5 bases, with 16 bases between the two germline ends. Germline assignment: CDR1 MNHEY and CDR2 SVGAGI. The CDR3 nucleotides are TGTGCCAGCAGTTACTCTCTACGGGGGAGGAGGACTGAAGCTTTCTTT. It translates to CASSYSLRGRRTEAFF.

The chain combines TRBV2 with TRBJ1-5, with D maybe TRBD1 (5 bases). The CDR3 is made up of 12 amino acids. Germline V gene data show CDR1 as SNHLY and CDR2 as FYNNEI. V was pared by 4 bases and J by 10 bases, with 11 bases between. The CDR3: CASSGTGPPQHF. CDR3 nucleotide sequence: TGTGCCAGCAGTGGAACAGGTCCTCCCCAGCATTTT. The full variable domain, its missing parts supplied by reference TRBV2 and TRBJ1-5, is EPEVTQTPSHQVTQMGQEVILRCVPISNHLYFYWYRQILGQKVEFLVSFYNNEISEKSEIFDDQFSVERPDGSNFTLKIRSTKLEDSAMYFCASSGTGPPQHFGDGTRLSIL.